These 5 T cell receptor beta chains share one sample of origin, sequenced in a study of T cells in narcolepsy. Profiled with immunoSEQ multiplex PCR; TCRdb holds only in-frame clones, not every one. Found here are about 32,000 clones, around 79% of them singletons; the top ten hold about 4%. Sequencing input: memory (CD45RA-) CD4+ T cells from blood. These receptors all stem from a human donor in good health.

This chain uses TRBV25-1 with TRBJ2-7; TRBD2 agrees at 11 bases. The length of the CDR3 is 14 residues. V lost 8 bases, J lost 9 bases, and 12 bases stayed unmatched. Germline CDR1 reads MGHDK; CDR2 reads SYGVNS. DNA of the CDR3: TGTGCCAGCCAGAGACTAGCGGGACACCCGGTGCAGTACTTC. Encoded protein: CASQRLAGHPVQYF.

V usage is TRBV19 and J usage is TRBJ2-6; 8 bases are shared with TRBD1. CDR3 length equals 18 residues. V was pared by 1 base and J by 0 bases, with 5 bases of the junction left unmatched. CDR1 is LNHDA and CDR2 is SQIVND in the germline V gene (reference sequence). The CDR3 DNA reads TGTGCCAGTAGTATAGCGACAGGGGCGAGCTCTGGGGCCAACGTCCTGACTTTC. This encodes CASSIATGASSGANVLTF.

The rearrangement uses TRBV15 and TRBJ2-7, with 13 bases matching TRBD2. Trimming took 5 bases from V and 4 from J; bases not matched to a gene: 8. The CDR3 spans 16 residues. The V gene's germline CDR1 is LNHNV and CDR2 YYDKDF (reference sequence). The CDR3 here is CATSRRGTSGIYEQYF. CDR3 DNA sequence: TGTGCCACCAGCCGCCGGGGGACTAGCGGGATATACGAGCAGTACTTC.

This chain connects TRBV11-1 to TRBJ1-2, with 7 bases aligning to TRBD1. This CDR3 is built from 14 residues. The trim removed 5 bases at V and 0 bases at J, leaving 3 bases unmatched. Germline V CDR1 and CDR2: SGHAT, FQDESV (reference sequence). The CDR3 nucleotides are TGTGCCAGCAGCCTGGGACAGTCTAACTATGGCTACACCTTC. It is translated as CASSLGQSNYGYTF.

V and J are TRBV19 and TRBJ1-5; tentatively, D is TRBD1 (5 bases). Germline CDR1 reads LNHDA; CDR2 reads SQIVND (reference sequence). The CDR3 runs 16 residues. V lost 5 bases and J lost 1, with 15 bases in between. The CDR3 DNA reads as TGTGCCAGTAGTGCCGGGACTCGAGGGAGCAATCAGCCCCAGCATTTT. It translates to CASSAGTRGSNQPQHF.